The TCR beta chain under discussion was sequenced for a study of T cell repertoires in cytomegalovirus infection. As for the study in general: Public signatures in TCR beta pointed to CMV infection and matching HLA type.

Whole-study results and caveats: Clonotypes of TCR beta that were HLA-C-restricted and CMV-specific dominated the ex vivo response. Summed frequency of shared TCR beta families picked out CMV carriers who also had the relevant HLA.

This clonotype occurred a few times. No antigen is known for it. TCRdb ran MiXCR on the reads and lists one entry per CDR3 protein. This table holds some 280,000 distinct CDR3 sequences, roughly 13% found once. The trim removed 4 bases at V and 6 bases at J, leaving 11 bases unmatched. CDR1 SGDLS and CDR2 YYNGEE come from the germline V gene. This CDR3 has 16 amino acids. The chain uses TRBV9 and TRBJ2-1; 9 positions agree with TRBD2. The sequence derives from a human donor in good health (CMV status not recorded). Some clones in this sample may be carry-over from other donors' samples. The sample comprised PBMCs. CDR3 protein: CASSRTGTSPSNEQFF. In nucleotides, the CDR3 is TGTGCCAGCAGCCGAACCGGGACTAGCCCATCCAATGAGCAGTTCTTC. Drawing the rest from reference TRBV9 and TRBJ2-1, the complete variable domain is DSGVTQTPKHLITATGQRVTLRCSPRSGDLSVYWYQQSLDQGLQFLIQYYNGEERAKGNILERFSAQQFPDLHSELNLSSLELGDSALYFCASSRTGTSPSNEQFFGPGTRLTVL.